The 10 T cell receptor beta chains below come from one sample, sequenced in a study of blood T cell repertoires in COVID-19. The repertoire was sequenced with immunoSEQ multiplex PCR; TCRdb's copy has only in-frame clones and lacks some. This table has about 290,000 clones, about 89% appearing once. The source material was peripheral blood. These receptors were obtained from a woman aged 40 to 50 who had recovered from COVID-19.

This rearrangement joins TRBV5-4 to TRBJ2-5; D perhaps matches TRBD2 (6 bases). The V gene lost 0 bases and the J gene lost 2 bases, with 11 bases spanning the gap. The germline V gene has CDR1 SGHNT and CDR2 YYREEE (reference sequence). There are 15 residues in the CDR3. CDR3 nucleotides: TGTGCCAGCAGCTTGGATCTTAGCGGACAAGAGACCCAGTACTTC. Translated: CASSLDLSGQETQYF.

This chain uses TRBV28 with TRBJ1-1; D is undetermined. The CDR3 sequence is 12 residues long. V shed 7 bases and J shed 0 bases, with 6 bases lying between them. Per the germline V gene, CDR1 is MDHEN and CDR2 is SYDVKM. CDR3 DNA: TGTGCCAGCACCCAGATGAACACTGAAGCTTTCTTT. It codes for CASTQMNTEAFF.

The rearrangement links TRBV28 to TRBJ2-7; TRBD1 might be the D (6 bases). The CDR3 has 18 residues. V shed 3 bases and J shed 2 bases, with 23 bases lying between them. Germline V gives CDR1 MDHEN, CDR2 SYDVKM. DNA for the CDR3: TGTGCCAGCAGTTTTCATAAGACAGGCCGAATGGGACCCTACGAGCAGTACTTC. It yields the protein CASSFHKTGRMGPYEQYF.

V gene TRBV4-1 combines with J gene TRBJ1-3; D is perhaps TRBD1 (5 bases). Germline CDR1 MGHRA, CDR2 YSYEKL. CDR3 size: 15 residues. Trimming cost V 7 bases and J 0 bases, with 13 bases left between them. CDR3 bases: TGCGCCAGCACGCCTGGACACGACTCTGGAAACACCATATATTTT. Amino acids: CASTPGHDSGNTIYF.

The chain has TRBV5-1 and TRBJ2-5, with D unclear. V lost 1 base and J 6 bases, leaving 10 bases between the germline ends. The CDR3 length is 13 residues. Germline loops: CDR1 SGHRS, CDR2 YFSETQ. The CDR3 region is CASSLRQTKTQYF. The CDR3 nucleotides are TGCGCCAGCAGCTTGCGGCAGACAAAGACCCAGTACTTC.

This chain links TRBV5-4 with TRBJ2-7, with D possibly TRBD2 on 6 matching bases. Trimming took off 4 bases at V and 8 bases at J, with 13 bases between the two ends. Germline CDR1 SGHNT, CDR2 YYREEE (reference sequence). The CDR3 is 12 amino acids. CDR3 DNA sequence: TGTGCCAGCAGCGAGGGACTCGCCAAGCAGTACTTC. This gives the protein CASSEGLAKQYF.

This sequence joins TRBV10-1 and TRBJ2-1; D gene unclear. Germline assignment: CDR1 WNHNN and CDR2 SYGVQD (reference sequence). The ends were cut back, 2 bases at V and 4 bases at J, with 6 bases in the middle. The CDR3 is 13 residues long. CDR3 sequence (DNA): TGCGCCAGCAGTGAGAACAGATACAATGAGCAGTTCTTC. Translation gives CASSENRYNEQFF.

V gene TRBV4-1 combines with J gene TRBJ2-7; possible D gene TRBD2, 7 bases. The germline CDR1 and CDR2 sequences are MGHRA and YSYEKL. The germline V and J ends were trimmed by 2 bases and 3 bases, with 17 bases remaining between them. The CDR3 extends over 16 amino acids. In nucleotides, the CDR3 is TGCGCCAGCAGCCAAAGCCCGGGGGGCAGGCACTACGAGCAGTACTTC. It specifies CASSQSPGGRHYEQYF.

CDR3 in DNA: TGCGCCAGCAGCGAGGGGGAGAACACTGAAGCTTTCTTT. Residues: CASSEGENTEAFF. The chain couples TRBV5-1 to TRBJ1-1, with D possibly matching TRBD1 (6 bases). The germline V gene encodes CDR1 SGHRS and CDR2 YFSETQ. The V end was cut by 4 bases, the J end by 1 base, with 8 bases between. There are 13 residues in the CDR3. The entire variable domain, with the rest obtained from reference TRBV5-1 and TRBJ1-1, is as follows: KAGVTQTPRYLIKTRGQQVTLSCSPISGHRSVSWYQQTPGQGLQFLFEYFSETQRNKGNFPGRFSGRQFSNSRSEMNVSTLELGDSALYLCASSEGENTEAFFGQGTRLTVV.

The V gene is TRBV28, the J gene TRBJ1-6; 9 bases fit TRBD1. The CDR3 length is 16 residues. J was trimmed by 10 bases and V by 1 base; bases with no gene match: 8. Germline CDR1 MDHEN, CDR2 SYDVKM. CDR3 in DNA: TGTGCCAGCAGTTTATTGGAGGGACAGGGCTCATCACCCCTCCACTTT. Translating it yields CASSLLEGQGSSPLHF.